This paragraph reports one T cell receptor beta chain. It was across several immunoSEQ plates that each subset's genomic DNA was evenly split. Sequencing was performed with immunoSEQ multiplex PCR; in TCRdb, only in-frame clones are kept and a portion is missing. The sample records around 2.3 million clones, approximately 94% being singletons. The sample belongs to a study of shared clonotypes between healthy human individuals. Partitioning of CD4+ cells yielded a CD45RA+ naive subset and a CD45RA-negative memory subset. The CDR3 length is 15 residues. V was shortened by 0 bases and J by 2 bases, with 10 bases between the two germline ends. Germline CDR1 MNHNS, CDR2 SASEGT.

Sequencing was carried out using naive CD4+ T cells sorted from blood. Noted subset: CD45RA+ positively selected. This chain uses TRBV6-1 with TRBJ1-1, with D maybe TRBD1 (6 bases). The receptor was derived from a young man in good health. The CDR3, as DNA: TGTGCCAGCAGTGAAGCGGGACAATTTAACACTGAAGCTTTCTTT. Amino acid sequence: CASSEAGQFNTEAFF.